Each of the 26 T cell receptor beta chains below was sequenced from the same sample in a study of beta chain features in type 1 diabetes. Isolated RNA was reverse transcribed in full, so expressed TCRB transcripts were sequenced. Sequencing was performed with immunoSEQ multiplex PCR; in TCRdb, only in-frame clones are kept and a portion is missing. The sample contains approximately 300,000 clones, approximately 10% of which appear only once. Sample: naive CD4+ T cells from blood. These receptors were obtained from a woman aged 25 to 39 in good health.

The chain recombines TRBV13 with TRBJ2-1; D might be TRBD2 (5 bases). Looked up from germline, CDR1 is PRHDT and CDR2 is FYEKMQ (reference sequence). This CDR3 comprises 15 residues. Trimming pared 6 bases from V and 0 bases from J, leaving 12 bases between. For the CDR3, the DNA is TGTGCCAGCAGACCTGGGAGTTTCTCCTACAATGAGCAGTTCTTC. Amino acids: CASRPGSFSYNEQFF.

The sample holds a few counts of this clone. The chain links TRBV23-1 to TRBJ1-2; D might be TRBD1 (6 bases). TRBV23-1 is an ORF for which the function is uncertain. Trimming stripped 0 bases from V and 6 bases from J, with 14 bases between. This CDR3 has 15 residues. CDR3 coding DNA: TGCGCCAGCAGTCAATCGGATAGGGGGGGTCATGGCTACACCTTC. Amino acid sequence: CASSQSDRGGHGYTF.

The chain has TRBV28 and TRBJ2-2; TRBD2 might be the D (6 bases). Trimming removed 3 bases at V and 5 bases at J, with 13 bases between. Germline CDR1 MDHEN, CDR2 SYDVKM. CDR3 length equals 15 residues. The CDR3 region has the DNA TGTGCCAGCAGTTTGAACGGGAGAAATACCGGGGAGCTGTTTTTT. Translation: CASSLNGRNTGELFF. The full variable domain, in which reference TRBV28 and TRBJ2-2 provide the parts outside the CDR3, is DVKVTQSSRYLVKRTGEKVFLECVQDMDHENMFWYRQDPGLGLRLIYFSYDVKMKEKGDIPEGYSVSREKKERFSLILESASTNQTSMYLCASSLNGRNTGELFFGEGSRLTVL.

This clone was seen a single time. This rearrangement joins TRBV11-1 to TRBJ1-1; TRBD1 matches 8 bases. With V trimmed by 1 base and J by 6 bases, 7 bases remained unmatched. The CDR3 is 15 amino acids. Germline CDR1 reads SGHAT; CDR2 reads FQDESV (reference sequence). The CDR3 coding sequence is TGTGCCAGCAGCTTAGGCAGGACAGGGATTGCTGAAGCTTTCTTT. Amino acid sequence: CASSLGRTGIAEAFF.

The chain recombines TRBV9 with TRBJ2-2; TRBD2 matches at 7 bases. CDR3 length: 16 amino acids. Per germline, CDR1 SGDLS and CDR2 YYNGEE. V shed 0 bases, J shed 8 bases, and the junction held 10 bases outside the gene matches. As DNA, the CDR3 is TGTGCCAGCAGCGTAGTTAAAGCGGGATTAACTGGGGAGCTGTTTTTT. Its protein is CASSVVKAGLTGELFF.

This clone was counted a few times. The chain joins TRBV15 to TRBJ2-3, with 7 bases fitting TRBD2. Germline V gives CDR1 LNHNV, CDR2 YYDKDF (reference sequence). The CDR3 sequence is 16 residues long. The ends lost 5 bases at V and 1 base at J; junction bases unmatched: 9. For the CDR3, the DNA is TGTGCCACCAGCGAACAAGCGGGAAGTCGCACAGATACGCAGTATTTT. Protein: CATSEQAGSRTDTQYF.

This clone was seen a handful of times. The chain employs TRBV29-1 and TRBJ2-3; TRBD1 might be the D (6 bases). CDR3 length: 12 residues. Germline assignment: CDR1 SQVTM and CDR2 ANQGSEA. The ends were cut back, 5 bases at V and 3 bases at J, with 9 bases in the middle. The CDR3 sequence is CSVSGVTDTQYF. CDR3 in DNA: TGCAGCGTTTCAGGGGTTACAGATACGCAGTATTTT.

This chain links TRBV5-5 with TRBJ2-1, with 13 bases aligning to TRBD2. CDR1 SGHKS and CDR2 YYEKEE come from the germline V gene (reference sequence). Trimming removed 4 bases from V and 9 bases from J; junction bases left unmatched: 7. The CDR3 contains 15 residues. The CDR3 is CASSTGLAGAGEQFF. The CDR3 DNA sequence: TGTGCCAGCAGCACTGGACTAGCGGGAGCCGGTGAGCAGTTCTTC.

This clone occurred a few times. This chain connects TRBV5-4 to TRBJ1-2; 7 positions match TRBD1. Germline CDR1 reads SGHNT; CDR2 reads YYREEE (reference sequence). There are 12 residues in the CDR3. Unmatched junction bases numbered 6, after V lost 6 bases and J lost 7 bases. CDR3 sequence (DNA): TGTGCCAGCACCCGGGGGACAGTTGGCTACACCTTC. It encodes CASTRGTVGYTF.

In its sample, this clone was seen a few times. J is TRBJ2-1 and V is TRBV6-5, with 11 bases that match TRBD2. The germline gives CDR1 MNHEY, CDR2 SVGAGI. CDR3 length: 15 amino acids. The V gene end was trimmed by 5 bases and the J gene end by 9 bases; junction bases not matched to a gene: 9. In nucleotides, the CDR3 is TGTGCCAGCAGTCCGGGGACTAGCGGTACAGGTGAGCAGTTCTTC. It codes for CASSPGTSGTGEQFF.

This sequence joins TRBV4-3 and TRBJ2-5, with D perhaps TRBD2 (6 bases). This CDR3 contains 17 residues. Germline loops: CDR1 LGHNA, CDR2 YSLEER. V was pared by 1 base and J by 3 bases, with 18 bases between. The CDR3 DNA follows: TGCGCCAGCAGCCAAGGGGTGCTGGGGGGAGTGGAAGAGACCCAGTACTTC. This sequence encodes CASSQGVLGGVEETQYF.

This clone was recorded a few times. The rearrangement uses TRBV7-2 and TRBJ2-7; a possible D gene is TRBD1 (6 bases). Germline V gives CDR1 SGHTA, CDR2 FQGNSA. V gave up 5 bases and J gave up 4 bases, with 21 bases separating them. CDR3 size: 16 residues. The CDR3 bases are TGTGCCAGCAGCGTCCGAAACACAGGGAGTTGGTACGAGCAGTACTTC. It encodes CASSVRNTGSWYEQYF.

This clone showed up just a few times. The rearrangement uses TRBV5-1 and TRBJ2-3; possible D gene TRBD1, 6 bases. CDR1 and CDR2 from the germline V gene are SGHRS and YFSETQ. V was clipped by 3 bases and J by 0 bases, with 14 bases between them. The CDR3 spans 16 residues. CDR3 amino acids: CASSSIDRSSTDTQYF. In DNA form, the CDR3 reads TGCGCCAGCAGCTCGATCGACAGGTCCAGCACAGATACGCAGTATTTT.

This sequence joins TRBV19 and TRBJ2-1; possible D gene TRBD2, 6 bases. The CDR3 is 15 amino acids. Trimming left V 5 bases short and J 9 bases short, with 20 bases between. Looked up from germline, CDR1 is LNHDA and CDR2 is SQIVND (reference sequence). The CDR3 loop is CASSARDSVAGEQFF. The CDR3 coding sequence is TGTGCCAGTAGTGCCCGGGACTCCGTGGCGGGTGAGCAGTTCTTC. The entire variable domain, with the rest obtained from reference TRBV19 and TRBJ2-1, is as follows: DGGITQSPKYLFRKEGQNVTLSCEQNLNHDAMYWYRQDPGQGLRLIYYSQIVNDFQKGDIAEGYSVSREKKESFPLTVTSAQKNPTAFYLCASSARDSVAGEQFFGPGTRLTVL.

This clone was counted between two and nine times. This chain joins TRBV18 and TRBJ2-7; tentative D call: TRBD1 (5 bases). Germline assignment: CDR1 KGHSH and CDR2 LQKENI. The CDR3 has 14 residues. V shed 2 bases and J shed 5 bases, with 13 bases lying between them. The CDR3 spells CASSPFDRTNEQYF. As DNA, the CDR3 is TGTGCCAGCTCACCATTCGACAGAACTAACGAGCAGTACTTC. The full variable domain, with the rest looked up from reference TRBV18 and TRBJ2-7, is NAGVMQNPRHLVRRRGQEARLRCSPMKGHSHVYWYRQLPEEGLKFMVYLQKENIIDESGMPKERFSAEFPKEGPSILRIQQVVRGDSAAYFCASSPFDRTNEQYFGPGTRLTVT.

The J gene is TRBJ2-1, the V gene TRBV30; TRBD1 matches at 9 bases. V was pared by 0 bases and J by 5 bases, with 11 bases of the junction left unmatched. This CDR3 is built from 17 residues. CDR1 and CDR2 from the germline V gene are GTSNPN and SVGIG (reference sequence). The CDR3 bases are TGTGCCTGGAGTGTTGGATCGACAGGGGGGCGCAACAATGAGCAGTTCTTC. Protein sequence: CAWSVGSTGGRNNEQFF.

V and J are TRBV19 and TRBJ2-6, with 9 nucleotides matching TRBD1. Trimming at V came to 4 bases and at J to 15 bases, leaving 7 bases not matched to a gene. Germline assignment: CDR1 LNHDA and CDR2 SQIVND (reference sequence). The CDR3 has 13 residues. The CDR3 DNA reads TGTGCCAGTAGTAGACAGGGGGGGTTCGACCTGACTTTC. It translates to CASSRQGGFDLTF.

The J gene is TRBJ2-7, the V gene TRBV19; 11 bases map to TRBD1. CDR3 length equals 15 residues. V trimming: 6 bases; J trimming: 5 bases; junction bases outside the gene matches: 9. CDR1 and CDR2 from the germline V gene are LNHDA and SQIVND (reference sequence). CDR3 sequence: CASSTSRTGGDEQYF. The CDR3 DNA reads TGTGCCAGTAGCACCTCTCGGACAGGGGGCGACGAGCAGTACTTC.

In its sample, this clone was seen once. A read error may be the cause here, since a much bigger clone is one base away. CDR3 amino acids: CASSLRQNTGELFF. The CDR3, as DNA: TGTGCCAGCAGCTTGAGACAGAACACCGGGGAGCTGTTTTTT. The V gene is TRBV11-2, the J gene TRBJ2-2; no clear D. Germline V CDR1 and CDR2: SGHAT, FQNNGV. CDR3 length equals 14 residues. V was trimmed by 3 bases and J by 1 base, leaving 6 bases between them.

The chain employs TRBV29-1 and TRBJ2-2, with D possibly matching TRBD2 (6 bases). The CDR3 length is 14 residues. In germline, CDR1 is SQVTM, CDR2 ANQGSEA. Trimming shortened V by 5 bases and J by 4 bases, and 14 bases separated the two germline ends. The CDR3 reads CSVPSEPLTGELFF. The CDR3 bases are TGCAGCGTTCCTAGCGAACCACTCACCGGGGAGCTGTTTTTT.

In DNA, the CDR3 is TGTGCCAGCAGCCCCTCAGGGACCCAGTACTTC. Translation: CASSPSGTQYF. This rearrangement joins TRBV7-2 to TRBJ2-5, with no clear D. The CDR3 runs 11 residues. CDR1 and CDR2 (germline): SGHTA, FQGNSA. V was trimmed by 5 bases and J by 7 bases, leaving 8 bases between them.

This clone has just a few counts. The chain joins TRBV4-2 to TRBJ2-5; 7 nucleotides agree with TRBD1. Germline CDR1 reads LGHNA; CDR2 reads YNFKEQ. The CDR3 totals 14 residues. J was trimmed by 4 bases and V by 4 bases; bases with no gene match: 6. Here the CDR3 reads CASSRGQAAETQYF. The CDR3 DNA follows: TGTGCCAGCAGCCGCGGACAGGCTGCAGAGACCCAGTACTTC.

The V call is TRBV6-6, the J call TRBJ2-7; 11 bases fit TRBD1. Looked up from germline, CDR1 is MNHNY and CDR2 is SVGAGI (reference sequence). Losses at the gene ends were 8 bases for V and 4 bases for J; bases not matched to a gene: 4. This CDR3 has 13 residues. The CDR3: CASGDRGAYEQYF. The CDR3 DNA is TGTGCCAGCGGGGACAGGGGGGCATACGAGCAGTACTTC.

J is TRBJ2-5 and V is TRBV10-3, with D unresolved. Germline CDR1 reads ENHRY; CDR2 reads SYGVKD. V was cut by 4 bases and J by 2 bases, with 8 bases left in between. This CDR3 comprises 13 residues. The CDR3 reads CAISASRQETQYF. CDR3 coding DNA: TGTGCCATCAGTGCAAGCCGGCAAGAGACCCAGTACTTC.

This clone was found a few times. The V and J genes are TRBV29-1 and TRBJ1-1, with D possibly matching TRBD1 (6 bases). Germline V gene lookup returns CDR1 SQVTM and CDR2 ANQGSEA. The CDR3 consists of 13 residues. Trimming pared 4 bases from V and 1 base from J, leaving 10 bases between. The DNA for the CDR3 is TGCAGCGTTGGGGACAATGAGAACACTGAAGCTTTCTTT. Its protein is CSVGDNENTEAFF.

This chain uses TRBV4-1 with TRBJ2-7; D is perhaps TRBD2 (6 bases). Germline loops: CDR1 MGHRA, CDR2 YSYEKL. The CDR3 is made up of 16 amino acids. Trimming took off 3 bases at V and 5 bases at J, with 20 bases between the two ends. The CDR3 nucleotides are TGCGCCAGCAGCCAGGGACTTGACTCCTTTGCCCACGAGCAGTACTTC. It codes for CASSQGLDSFAHEQYF.